Listed here is a single T cell receptor beta chain. The antigen remains unidentified. The unexposed donors gave CD4+ T cells in about 2011-2019, prior to COVID-19. The cells were cultured for approximately ten days before CD4+ T cells were isolated. The CDR3 loop spans 15 amino acids. V was pared by 3 bases and J by 4 bases, with 9 bases of the junction left unmatched. Germline V gene lookup returns CDR1 SQVTM and CDR2 ANQGSEA. The record originates from a study of CD4 T cells in relation to SARS-CoV-2 and coronaviruses. The assay was immunoSEQ multiplex PCR, and TCRdb's table has in-frame clones only and misses some. Of 28,000 or so clones in the sample, roughly 73% were seen once.

The gene calls are TRBV29-1 and TRBJ2-7; 10 bases map to TRBD1. The source of this sequence is a human donor in good health. Sequencing used CD4+ T cells from PBMCs, cultured in vitro. This chain's CDR3 is CSVEGRQGAGYEQYF. DNA for the CDR3: TGCAGCGTTGAGGGGAGACAGGGGGCGGGGTACGAGCAGTACTTC.